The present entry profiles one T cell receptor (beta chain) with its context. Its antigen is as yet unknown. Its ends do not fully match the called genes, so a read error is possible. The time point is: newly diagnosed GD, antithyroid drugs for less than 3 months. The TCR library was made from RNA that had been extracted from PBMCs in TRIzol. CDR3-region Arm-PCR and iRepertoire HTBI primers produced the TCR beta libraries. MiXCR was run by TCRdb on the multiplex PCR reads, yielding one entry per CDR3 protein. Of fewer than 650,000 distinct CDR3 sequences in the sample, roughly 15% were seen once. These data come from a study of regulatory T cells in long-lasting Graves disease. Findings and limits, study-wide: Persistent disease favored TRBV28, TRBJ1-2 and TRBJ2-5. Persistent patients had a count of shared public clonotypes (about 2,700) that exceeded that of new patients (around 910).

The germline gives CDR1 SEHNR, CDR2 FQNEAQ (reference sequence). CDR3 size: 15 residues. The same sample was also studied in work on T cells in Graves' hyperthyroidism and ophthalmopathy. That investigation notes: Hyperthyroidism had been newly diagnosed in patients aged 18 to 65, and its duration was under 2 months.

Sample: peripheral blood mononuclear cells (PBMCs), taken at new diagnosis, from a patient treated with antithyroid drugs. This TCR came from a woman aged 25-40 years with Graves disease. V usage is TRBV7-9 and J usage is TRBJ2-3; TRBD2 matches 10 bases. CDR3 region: CASSIAGGAVDTQYF. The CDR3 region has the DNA TGTGCCAGCAGCATAGCGGGAGGAGCGGTAGATACGCAGTATTTT. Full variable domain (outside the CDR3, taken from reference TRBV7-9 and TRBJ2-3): DTGVSQNPRHKITKRGQNVTFRCDPISEHNRLYWYRQTLGQGPEFLTYFQNEAQLEKSRLLSDRFSAERPKGSFSTLEIQRTEQGDSAMYLCASSIAGGAVDTQYFGPGTRLTVL.